Listed below are T cell receptor beta chains from one sample, sequenced in a study of regulatory T cells in long-lasting Graves disease. TCRdb passed the multiplex PCR reads through MiXCR, listing each CDR3 protein once. Of 550,000 to 700,000 distinct CDR3 sequences in the sample, around 15% were seen once. This sample also appeared in a second study, on T cells in Graves' hyperthyroidism and ophthalmopathy.

Sequencing was performed on peripheral blood mononuclear cells (PBMCs), taken at new diagnosis, from a patient treated with antithyroid drugs. The receptors here all came from a man between 18 and 29 years old with Graves disease. Each CDR3 is given with its conserved first and last residue. D genes are given only for firm matches. Size is stated for part of the rows, as once, few or many counts, or as a class when the clone is expanded.

J gene	clone size	V gene	D gene	CDR3 length	CDR3 DNA	CDR3 protein
TRBJ2-1	many	TRBV12-3/TRBV12-4	TRBD2	16	TGTGCCAGCAGTCCCGGGGGGCGGGAGGGATACAATGAGCAGTTCTTC	CASSPGGREGYNEQFF
TRBJ2-7	few	TRBV18	.	15	TGTGCCAGCTCCCAGTCAGGGATGCCCTCCTACGAGCAGTACTTC	CASSQSGMPSYEQYF
TRBJ2-5	.	TRBV10-3	TRBD1	16	TGTGCCATCAGTTCCGGGACAGGGGACTTTGGAGAGACCCAGTACTTC	CAISSGTGDFGETQYF
TRBJ1-2	few	TRBV18	.	18	TGTGCCAGCTCACCCCCTATGGTGGTAGGGGGGCGCAACTATGGCTACACCTTC	CASSPPMVVGGRNYGYTF
TRBJ2-1	few	TRBV19	TRBD2	15	TGTGCCAGTAGTATAATCGGGAGGAGTTACAATGAGCAGTTCTTC	CASSIIGRSYNEQFF
TRBJ1-2	.	TRBV5-1	.	14	TGCGCCAGCAGCTCGACAGTAGCTAACTATGGCTACACCTTC	CASSSTVANYGYTF
TRBJ2-1	many	TRBV6-1	.	16	TGTGCCAGCAGTGAATCTGAGTCAGGGGACAACAATGAGCAGTTCTTC	CASSESESGDNNEQFF
TRBJ2-2	.	TRBV7-9	.	13	TGTGCCAGCAGCTTAGGAGTACTGCAAGAGCTGTTTTTT	CASSLGVLQELFF
TRBJ2-1	many	TRBV7-2	TRBD2	15	TGTGCCAGCACCCAGGGGGCTAGCGGGAGTTATGAGCAGTTCTTC	CASTQGASGSYEQFF
TRBJ1-1	few	TRBV29-1	TRBD1	13	TGCAGCGTCGCCCGGACAGGGAACACTGAAGCTTTCTTT	CSVARTGNTEAFF
TRBJ2-2	few	TRBV7-9	.	15	TGTGCCAGCAGCGCAAGAGCAGGGGACACCGGGGAGCTGTTTTTT	CASSARAGDTGELFF
TRBJ2-7	many	TRBV12-3/TRBV12-4	.	13	TGTGCCAGCAGGCGGGACGGACCCTACGAGCAGTACTTC	CASRRDGPYEQYF
TRBJ1-3	few	TRBV6-1	.	16	TGTGCCAGCAGTACCTGGACGGCCGCAACTGGAAACACCATATATTTT	CASSTWTAATGNTIYF
TRBJ2-7	.	TRBV6-2/TRBV6-3	.	15	TGTGCCAGCAGTTACAGTCTGGGGACATTCTACGAGCAGTACTTC	CASSYSLGTFYEQYF
TRBJ2-2	.	TRBV7-9	.	16	TGTGCCAGCAGCCCGGATCAGTTAGCGAACACCGGGGAGCTGTTTTTT	CASSPDQLANTGELFF
TRBJ1-5	.	TRBV29-1	TRBD1	14	TGCAGCGTTTCCGGGACAGCGAGTAATCAGCCCCAGCATTTT	CSVSGTASNQPQHF
TRBJ1-1	.	TRBV5-1	.	13	TGCGCCAGCAACTTGGCCGGGGACTTTGCGGCTTTCTTT	CASNLAGDFAAFF
TRBJ2-3	.	TRBV6-2/TRBV6-3	.	14	TGTGCCAGCAGAGCAGGGGCCCGCACAGATACGCAGTATTTT	CASRAGARTDTQYF